This T cell receptor beta chain was sequenced for a study of blood T cell repertoires in COVID-19. Study-wide background: Researchers got acute and convalescent COVID-19 samples from the United States, Italy and Spain. T cells, B-cell-depleted T cells, or PBMCs supplied cDNA or gDNA.

Original processing notes: Cell counts per sample came from amplifying reference gene primers. Produced via immunoSEQ multiplex PCR; TCRdb's table is partial and in-frame only. V, J and clone size are taken as reported in that table, and D and trimming were inferred from the DNA itself. The sample lists some 150,000 clones, about 90% occurring once. J was trimmed by 2 bases and V by 2 bases; bases with no gene match: 10. In germline, CDR1 is SGHNT, CDR2 YYREEE (reference sequence). CDR3 size: 17 residues. The receptor comes from a human donor in a cohort sampled during active COVID-19. V gene TRBV5-4 combines with J gene TRBJ2-7, with 10 bases that match TRBD1. Sequencing input: peripheral blood. CDR3 DNA sequence: TGTGCCAGCAGCTTAGCTCCCGGGACAGGGGTCCCCTACGAGCAGTACTTC. Translated, it gives CASSLAPGTGVPYEQYF.